Here is one T cell receptor beta chain with its context. Its antigen remains unidentified. Base qualities are missing; no much larger clone stands one base away. These data come from a study of spatial heterogeneity in lung cancer (dated by TCRdb to 2018 to 2020). At the level of the whole study: Samples were obtained from 65 to 90 patients with early-stage, untreated non-small cell lung cancer from the lung TRACERx cohort. Follow-up PBMC samples were sequenced whenever available, and the median time to follow-up was 2 to 3 years after resection. Beta-chain transcripts were consistently detected in greater numbers than alpha-chain transcripts, which likely reflected higher beta-chain transcript abundance. In the raw uncorrected reads, each unique combination of TCR and UMI appeared more than ten times on average. TCR alpha and beta repertoires were quantitatively compared across multiple tumor regions, matched nontumor lung and blood in non-small cell lung cancer. Nonsynonymous mutation counts, determined by whole-exome sequencing of tumor tissue, were related to features of the TCR repertoire. Both alpha and beta chains were TCR-sequenced in samples taken at surgery, namely 220 tumor regions, roughly 64 matched nontumor lung samples and 55 to 60 PBMC samples. Study-wide findings and limitations: Ubiquitous expanded tumor TCRs were detected in blood more often at tumor resection than at routine follow-up. Comparisons of baseline and follow-up blood repertoires included only about 15 patients. Additional single-cell paired TCR alpha and beta sequencing was considered necessary to confirm, at a functional level, the hypothesis that regional TCRs recognize regional mutations.

The protocol used for the library was 5' RACE. Sequencing instrument: NextSeq 500. In the TCR library protocol, a unique molecular identifier was attached to each TCR cDNA molecule so that PCR and sequencing errors could be corrected. Processing in the source paper ran as follows. Decombinator tools were used for TCR identification, UMI-based error correction and CDR3 extraction. TCRs above a frequency of 2 per 1,000, corresponding to the top 1% of the tumor frequency distribution, were defined as expanded. Renyi diversity was computed with the R vegan package after each repertoire had been subsampled 100 times to 5,000 TCRs. CDR3 similarity networks were built from amino acid triplet string-kernel similarity, with CDR3s being connected when pairwise similarity was above 0.82. TCRdb's own reprocessing of the public reads used fastp at Q25 and MiXCR and kept productive beta chains. Identical CDR3 proteins give one entry, which carries the most common genes and DNA. TCRdb, not the original authors, processed these V and J calls. The sample yields some 46,000 distinct CDR3 sequences; 12% were counted once. The leading ten clones occupy roughly a third of the sample.

Reading the label with the study, this specimen's time point is: blood at routine non-recurrence follow-up after resection. Without any cell sorting, TCR sequencing was performed on whole RNA extracted either from tumor and nontumor lung tissue or from cryopreserved PBMC samples. Patients were selected for TCR sequencing only if sufficient RNA was available from at least two tumor regions. V was cut back by 2 bases and J by 5 bases, leaving a gap of 13 bases between them. Per the germline V gene, KGHSH is the CDR1 and LQKENI is the CDR2. The CDR3 goes from the cysteine to the phenylalanine over 15 residues. The read is trimmed to its CDR3 DNA, 45 bases read in frame from base 1.

The specimen comprised PBMCs, sampled at follow-up. Rearrangement joined TRBV18 to TRBJ1-5, with the D segment identity uncertain. The receptor comes from a male donor with early-stage non-small cell lung cancer. The CDR3 protein is CASSPSARVDQPQHF. DNA sequence: TGTGCCAGCTCACCATCGGCGCGGGTGGATCAGCCCCAGCATTTT.